These T cell receptor beta chains were read from a single sample in a study of T cells in Graves' hyperthyroidism and ophthalmopathy. TCRdb reprocessed the multiplex PCR reads with MiXCR, giving one entry per CDR3 protein. This sample has under 350,000 distinct CDR3 sequences, with 13% found just once. Sequencing was performed on blood. The receptor source for this set is a woman aged 30 to 39 with Graves' hyperthyroidism that later progressed to Graves' ophthalmopathy. CDR3s include the opening cysteine and the closing phenylalanine or tryptophan. A D gene is named only where the DNA matches it firmly. Only part of the rows carry a size: once, few, many, or a class if the clone is expanded.

j_call d_call clone_size v_call cdr3_nt cdr3_aa
TRBJ2-6 NA many TRBV7-9 TGTGCCAGCAGCTTAGCGCGTGGGGACTCTGGGGCCAACGTCCTGACTTTC CASSLARGDSGANVLTF
TRBJ2-7 NA many TRBV6-1 TGTGCCAGCAGTAGCTTCGACTCCTCAACCCACGAGCAGTACTTC CASSSFDSSTHEQYF
TRBJ2-2 NA NA TRBV6-1 TGTGCCAGCAGTGAATCCTGGGGCTTTGCCACCGGGGAGCTGTTTTTT CASSESWGFATGELFF
TRBJ1-1 NA NA TRBV12-5 TGTGCTAGTGGTGCCGGGAGGGGGGCTGAAGCTTTCTTT CASGAGRGAEAFF
TRBJ1-5 NA many TRBV29-1 TGCAGCGTGCGGGGGAATTACGATCAGCCCCAGCATTTT CSVRGNYDQPQHF
TRBJ2-7 NA many TRBV2 TGTGCCAGCAGTGGTGGGAGGAACTACGAGCAGTACTTC CASSGGRNYEQYF
TRBJ2-5 TRBD2 few TRBV19 TGTGCCAGTAGTATAGATGGGGGGGGAGAGACCCAGTACTTC CASSIDGGGETQYF
TRBJ1-2 TRBD1 many TRBV28 TGTGCCAGCAGTTTAAGGGGGCCTGTGTGGGGCTACACCTTC CASSLRGPVWGYTF
TRBJ2-5 NA few TRBV11-2 TGTGCCAGCAGCTTAAGGGGGGTGGAAAAACAAGAGACCCAGTACTTC CASSLRGVEKQETQYF
TRBJ1-1 TRBD1 many TRBV29-1 TGCAGCTCCAGAGGACAGGGGAGCACTGAAGCTTTCTTT CSSRGQGSTEAFF
TRBJ2-1 NA many TRBV15 TGTGCCACCGCAGGGTTTAGCAGGTCCTACAATGAGCAGTTCTTC CATAGFSRSYNEQFF
TRBJ1-1 NA once TRBV11-2 TGTGCCAGCAGCTTCTTTGCGGGGGGGGCATACGGTGAAGCTTTCTTT CASSFFAGGAYGEAFF
TRBJ2-7 NA few TRBV29-1 TGCAGCGTTTCCGATGGGCCCTACGAGCAGTACTTC CSVSDGPYEQYF
TRBJ1-1 NA few TRBV28 TGTGCCAGCAGTTTCTTGTGGCAACTCCGCGGGTCCACTGAAGCTTTCTTT CASSFLWQLRGSTEAFF
TRBJ2-3 NA many TRBV6-6 TGTGCCAGCAGTTACTCGGACGGAGATACGCAGTATTTT CASSYSDGDTQYF
TRBJ2-2 TRBD2 NA TRBV4-3 TGCGCCAGCAGCCAAGATCGGGGGACTAGTATCACCGGGGAGCTGTTTTTT CASSQDRGTSITGELFF
TRBJ2-4 TRBD1 NA TRBV25-1 TGTGCCAGCAGCCGGGACAGAAACATTCAGTACTTC CASSRDRNIQYF
TRBJ2-1 NA many TRBV20-1 TGCAGTGCTATTGAGTATGAGCAGTTCTTC CSAIEYEQFF
TRBJ2-2 TRBD2 NA TRBV12-3/TRBV12-4 TGTGCCAGCAGTTGGGACGGGAGGCTAGGCGGGGAGCTGTTTTTT CASSWDGRLGGELFF
TRBJ1-5 NA NA TRBV12-5 TGTGCTAGTGGTACAGGGCGGGACAAAGGGACCGGGCATAGCAATCAGCCCCAGCATTTT CASGTGRDKGTGHSNQPQHF
TRBJ1-4 NA many TRBV20-1 TGCAGTGCTCCCGCAACTAATGAAAAACTGTTTTTT CSAPATNEKLFF
TRBJ2-1 TRBD1 many TRBV7-9 TGTGCCAGCAGATTATGGAGGACAGGGGGCTCGGGGTCTTACAATGAGCAGTTCTTC CASRLWRTGGSGSYNEQFF
TRBJ2-2 TRBD2 NA TRBV19 TGTGCCAGTACCCTAGGACTAGCGGGAACCGGGGAGCTGTTTTTT CASTLGLAGTGELFF
TRBJ2-3 TRBD1 NA TRBV4-2 TGTGCCAGCAGCCTCGCCGGGACAGGACCCACAGATACGCAGTATTTT CASSLAGTGPTDTQYF
TRBJ2-6 NA few TRBV7-6 TGTGCCAGCAGCTACTCTGGGGCCAACGTCCTGACTTTC CASSYSGANVLTF
TRBJ2-3 TRBD2 many TRBV30 TGTGCCTGGAGTCAGGGGACTAGCGGGAGCACAGATACGCAGTATTTT CAWSQGTSGSTDTQYF
TRBJ2-7 TRBD1 NA TRBV30 TGTGCCTGGCTAGAGACAGGGCCCTACGAGCAGTACTTC CAWLETGPYEQYF
TRBJ1-6 NA many TRBV6-1 TGTGCCAGCACGACCCAGCGGCACAATTCACCCCTCCACTTT CASTTQRHNSPLHF
TRBJ2-2 NA many TRBV7-2 TGTGCCAGCAGCCCCTCGAACACCGGGGAGCTGTTTTTT CASSPSNTGELFF
TRBJ2-7 TRBD1 many TRBV30 TGTGCCTCCCGACAGGGGGCTGTCGGGCAGTACTTC CASRQGAVGQYF
TRBJ2-1 TRBD2 many TRBV30 TGTGCCTGGGTTGGGGCTAGCGGGAGGGCTTCCTACAATGAGCAGTTCTTC CAWVGASGRASYNEQFF
TRBJ1-1 NA many TRBV20-1 TGCAGTGCTAGAGAATCTCTGACATCTTGGGTCACTGAAGCTTTCTTT CSARESLTSWVTEAFF
TRBJ2-3 NA NA TRBV2 TGTGCCAGCAGTGAAATGGGGGACCCCAGGGCAGATACGCAGTATTTT CASSEMGDPRADTQYF
TRBJ2-5 TRBD1 many TRBV12-3/TRBV12-4 TGTGCCAGCAGGACAGGGTTGGGAGAGACCCAGTACTTC CASRTGLGETQYF
TRBJ1-1 NA many TRBV15 TGTGCCACCACCCCGGACGGAACCACTGAAGCTTTCTTT CATTPDGTTEAFF